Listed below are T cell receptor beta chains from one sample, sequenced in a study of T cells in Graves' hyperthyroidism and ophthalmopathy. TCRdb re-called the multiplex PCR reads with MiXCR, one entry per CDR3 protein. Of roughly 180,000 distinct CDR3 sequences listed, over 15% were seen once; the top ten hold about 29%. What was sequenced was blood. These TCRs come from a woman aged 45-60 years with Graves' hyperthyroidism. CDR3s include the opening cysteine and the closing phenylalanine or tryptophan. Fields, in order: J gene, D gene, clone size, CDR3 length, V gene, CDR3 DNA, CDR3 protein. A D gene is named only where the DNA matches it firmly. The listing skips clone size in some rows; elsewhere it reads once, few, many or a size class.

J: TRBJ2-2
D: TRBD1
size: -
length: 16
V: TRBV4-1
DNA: TGCGCCAGCAGCCAAGTTAGGGGGCGAAACACCGGGGAGCTGTTTTTT
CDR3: CASSQVRGRNTGELFF

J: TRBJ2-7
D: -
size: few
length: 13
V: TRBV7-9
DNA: TGTGCCAGCAGCTCTCAAGACAGCTACGAGCAGTACTTC
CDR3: CASSSQDSYEQYF

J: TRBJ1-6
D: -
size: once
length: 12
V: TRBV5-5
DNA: TGTGCCAGCAGGTTGCCAAATTCACCCCTCCACTTT
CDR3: CASRLPNSPLHF

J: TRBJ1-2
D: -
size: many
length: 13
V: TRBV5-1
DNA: TGCGCCAGCGCCCAACAGGGTGTCTATGGCTACACCTTC
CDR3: CASAQQGVYGYTF

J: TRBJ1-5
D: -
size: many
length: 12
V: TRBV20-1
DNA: TGCAGTGCTACCGCACTAAATCAGCCCCAGCATTTT
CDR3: CSATALNQPQHF

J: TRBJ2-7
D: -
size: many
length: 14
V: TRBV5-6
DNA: TGTGCCAGCAGCCGACCGGGAAACCCAGACGAGCAGTACTTC
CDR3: CASSRPGNPDEQYF

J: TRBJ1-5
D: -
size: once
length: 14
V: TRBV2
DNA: TGTGCCAGCGGGGAACTTACAGGCAATCAGCCCCAGCATTTT
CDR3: CASGELTGNQPQHF

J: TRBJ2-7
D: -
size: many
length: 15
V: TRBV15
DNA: TGTGCCACCAGCAGAGCGGACGGGGGATCCTACGAGCAGTACTTC
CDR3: CATSRADGGSYEQYF

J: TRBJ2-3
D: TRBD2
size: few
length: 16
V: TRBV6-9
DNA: TGTGCCAGCAGTTATCCTGGCGGGGGGGCATCAGATACGCAGTATTTT
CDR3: CASSYPGGGASDTQYF

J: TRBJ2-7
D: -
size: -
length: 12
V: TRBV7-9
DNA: TGTGCCGGCAGCAGAGGACGCCACGAGCAGTACTTC
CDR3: CAGSRGRHEQYF

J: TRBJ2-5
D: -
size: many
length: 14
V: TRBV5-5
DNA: TGTGCCAGCAGCTCGGCAGGGTTTCGAGAGACCCAGTACTTC
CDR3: CASSSAGFRETQYF

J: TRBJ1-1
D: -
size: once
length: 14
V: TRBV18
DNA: TGTGCCAGCTCACCACCCGGGCGAGGAACTGAAGCTTTCTTT
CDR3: CASSPPGRGTEAFF

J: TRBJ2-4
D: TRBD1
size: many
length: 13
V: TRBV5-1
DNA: TGCGCCAGCAGCTTGGGACAGGGAAACATTCAGTACTTC
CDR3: CASSLGQGNIQYF

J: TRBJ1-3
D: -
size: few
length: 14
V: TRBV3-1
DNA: TGTGCCAGTAGCACTTCGTGGGGCGAGGGCACCATATATTTT
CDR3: CASSTSWGEGTIYF

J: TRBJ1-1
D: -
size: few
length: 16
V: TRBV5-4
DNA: TGTGCCAGCAGCTCCCGCATGGTTGACAAAAAAGATGAAGCTTTCTTT
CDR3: CASSSRMVDKKDEAFF

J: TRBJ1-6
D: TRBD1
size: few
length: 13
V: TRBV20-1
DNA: TGCAGTGCTCCGGGACAGGGGAATTCACCCCTCCACTTT
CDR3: CSAPGQGNSPLHF

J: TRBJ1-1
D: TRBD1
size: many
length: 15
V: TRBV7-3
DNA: TGTGCCAGCAGCTTATCAGGGGGCGAGAACACTGAAGCTTTCTTT
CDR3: CASSLSGGENTEAFF

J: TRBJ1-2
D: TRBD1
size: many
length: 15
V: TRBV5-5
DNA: TGTGCCAGCAGCTTGGGGGGACAGAACTTCTATGGCTACACCTTC
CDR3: CASSLGGQNFYGYTF

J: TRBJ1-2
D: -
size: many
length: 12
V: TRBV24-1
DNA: TGTGCCACCAGTGAAGCAGAGGGAGGCTACACCTTC
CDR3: CATSEAEGGYTF

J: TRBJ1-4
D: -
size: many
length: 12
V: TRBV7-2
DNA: TGTGCCAGCAGCCGCTATAATGAAAAACTGTTTTTT
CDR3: CASSRYNEKLFF

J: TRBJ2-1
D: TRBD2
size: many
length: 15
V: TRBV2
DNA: TGTGCCAGCATCTGGACTAGCGGGGGAAACAATGAGCAGTTCTTC
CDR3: CASIWTSGGNNEQFF

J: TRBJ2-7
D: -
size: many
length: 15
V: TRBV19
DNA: TGTGCCAGTACCCCGTCGCTAGTTTTCTCCTACGAGCAGTACTTC
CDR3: CASTPSLVFSYEQYF

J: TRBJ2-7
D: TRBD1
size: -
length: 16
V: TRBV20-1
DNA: TGCAGTGCTGCACGGGGCGGGACAGGGGTTTCCTACGAGCAGTACTTC
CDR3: CSAARGGTGVSYEQYF

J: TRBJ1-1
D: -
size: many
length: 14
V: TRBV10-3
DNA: TGTGCCATCAGCACTGGAGTTATGAACACTGAAGCTTTCTTT
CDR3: CAISTGVMNTEAFF

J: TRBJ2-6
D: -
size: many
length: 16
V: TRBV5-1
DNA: TGCGCCAGCAGCCAAGTGATAGGCTCTGGGGCCAACGTCCTGACTTTC
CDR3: CASSQVIGSGANVLTF

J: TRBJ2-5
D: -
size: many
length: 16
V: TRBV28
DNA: TGTGCCAGCAGTTTATGGGGTCTAGGGCGGCAAGAGACCCAGTACTTC
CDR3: CASSLWGLGRQETQYF

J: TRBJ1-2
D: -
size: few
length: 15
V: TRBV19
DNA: TGTGCCAGTAGTGCCAGCTGGGCAGGGATGAATGGCTACACCTTC
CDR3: CASSASWAGMNGYTF

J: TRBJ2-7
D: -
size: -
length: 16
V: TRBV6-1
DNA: TGTGCCAGCAGCGTTAACCAGGGATATGTAGAGGGCGAGCAGTACTTC
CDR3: CASSVNQGYVEGEQYF

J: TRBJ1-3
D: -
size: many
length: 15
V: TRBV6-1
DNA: TGTGCCAGCAGTGATGTTGGGAGCTCTGGAAACACCATATATTTT
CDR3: CASSDVGSSGNTIYF

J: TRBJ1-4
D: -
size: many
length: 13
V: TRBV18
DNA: TGTGCCAGCTCACCGCCCTCCGATGAAAAACTGTTTTTT
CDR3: CASSPPSDEKLFF

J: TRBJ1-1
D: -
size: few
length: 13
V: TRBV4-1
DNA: TGCGCCAGCAGCCAAGACCCCACAGGGAAAGCTTTCTTT
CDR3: CASSQDPTGKAFF

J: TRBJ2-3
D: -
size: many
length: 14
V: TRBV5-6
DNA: TGTGCCAGCAGCTTAGGGTCTCCGACAGATACGCAGTATTTT
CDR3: CASSLGSPTDTQYF

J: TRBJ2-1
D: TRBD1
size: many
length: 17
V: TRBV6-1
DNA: TGTGCCAGCAGTTTCGAAACTCCGGGACAGGGCTACAATGAGCAGTTCTTC
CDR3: CASSFETPGQGYNEQFF

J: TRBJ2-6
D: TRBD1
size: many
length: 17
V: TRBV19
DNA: TGTGCCAGTAGTATCACCGGACAGGGAACAGGGGCCAACGTCCTGACTTTC
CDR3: CASSITGQGTGANVLTF

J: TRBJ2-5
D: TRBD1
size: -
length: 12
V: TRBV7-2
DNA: TGTGCCAGCAGCTCCCTCGGACAGGCCCAGTACTTC
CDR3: CASSSLGQAQYF

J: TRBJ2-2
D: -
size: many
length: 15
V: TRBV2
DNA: TGTGCCAGCAGTGAAAGAAATTCGAACACCGGGGAGCTGTTTTTT
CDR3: CASSERNSNTGELFF

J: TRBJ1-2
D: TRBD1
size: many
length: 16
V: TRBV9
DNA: TGTGCCAGCAGCGGGTCCCTCTTTCGACAGGGGAATGGCTACACCTTC
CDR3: CASSGSLFRQGNGYTF

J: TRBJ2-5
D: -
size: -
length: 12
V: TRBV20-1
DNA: TGCAGTGCTAGAGATAAAGGAGAGACCCAGTACTTC
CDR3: CSARDKGETQYF

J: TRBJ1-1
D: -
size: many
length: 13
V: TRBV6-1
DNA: TGTGCCAGCAGTCCCCGTGGACACACTGAAGCTTTCTTT
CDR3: CASSPRGHTEAFF